Below, 27 T cell receptor beta chains from the same sample are listed, as sequenced in a study of blood T cell repertoires in COVID-19. Some clones are missing from TCRdb's copy, which holds only in-frame ones; the method was immunoSEQ multiplex PCR. The repertoire consists of fewer than 250,000 clones, with 65% to 90% occurring once and the leading ten covering about 4.1%. Sequences were obtained from PBMCs or T cells enriched from blood (not recorded which). The receptors stem from a woman between 40 and 55 years old with acute COVID-19.

The chain carries TRBV6-1 and TRBJ1-3; D perhaps matches TRBD1 (6 bases). V lost 2 bases and J 4 bases, leaving 9 bases between the germline ends. Germline-derived CDR1 and CDR2 are MNHNS and SASEGT. The CDR3 totals 14 residues. The CDR3 protein is CASSEQGMGNTIYF. CDR3 DNA sequence: TGTGCCAGCAGTGAACAGGGGATGGGAAACACCATATATTTT.

The chain links TRBV2 to TRBJ2-7; D unresolved. V was trimmed by 5 bases and J by 0 bases, leaving 11 bases between them. From germline, CDR1 is SNHLY and CDR2 FYNNEI. The CDR3 length is 14 residues. This chain's CDR3 is CASSSPLVSYEQYF. The CDR3, as DNA: TGTGCCAGCAGTAGCCCTTTAGTCTCCTACGAGCAGTACTTC.

This clone has only a few counts. This chain connects TRBV5-1 to TRBJ2-7; perhaps TRBD2 as D (5 bases). The CDR3 runs to 16 residues. Germline V lookup: CDR1 SGHRS, CDR2 YFSETQ. V lost 0 bases to trimming and J lost 4 bases, with 17 bases between them. The CDR3 bases are TGCGCCAGCAGCTTGGGTCTCAGCGGCGGGTCTTACGAGCAGTACTTC. Its protein is CASSLGLSGGSYEQYF.

The V gene is TRBV28, the J gene TRBJ2-7; 8 bases match TRBD1. With V trimmed by 7 bases and J by 0 bases, 8 bases remained unmatched. This CDR3 comprises 15 residues. The germline V gene encodes CDR1 MDHEN and CDR2 SYDVKM. The CDR3, as DNA: TGTGCCAGCATCGGAACCGGGACAGGCTCCTACGAGCAGTACTTC. As protein: CASIGTGTGSYEQYF. Full variable domain (missing parts from reference TRBV28 and TRBJ2-7): DVKVTQSSRYLVKRTGEKVFLECVQDMDHENMFWYRQDPGLGLRLIYFSYDVKMKEKGDIPEGYSVSREKKERFSLILESASTNQTSMYLCASIGTGTGSYEQYFGPGTRLTVT.

This chain uses TRBV13 with TRBJ2-3; 7 bases are shared with TRBD1. In germline, CDR1 is PRHDT, CDR2 FYEKMQ (reference sequence). The CDR3 spans 16 residues. With V trimmed by 6 bases and J by 2 bases, 11 bases remained unmatched. CDR3 coding DNA: TGTGCCAGCAGAACCCGGACAGGTCCCTACACAGATACGCAGTATTTT. This encodes CASRTRTGPYTDTQYF.

The rearrangement joins TRBV15 to TRBJ2-1; D is perhaps TRBD2 (6 bases). The CDR3 runs to 12 residues. Germline lookup yields CDR1 LNHNV and CDR2 YYDKDF (reference sequence). V dropped 3 bases and J dropped 14 bases, with 14 bases sitting between them. The CDR3 is CATSSGTSQEFF. CDR3 coding DNA: TGTGCCACCAGCAGTGGAACTAGCCAAGAGTTCTTC.

The gene calls are TRBV6-2 or TRBV6-3 and TRBJ2-3; D is unclear. V shed 5 bases and J shed 2 bases, with 5 bases lying between them. This CDR3 region has 12 residues. CDR1 is MNHEY, CDR2 SVGEGT, per germline. The CDR3 nucleotides are TGTGCCAGCAGTCCCATCACAGATACGCAGTATTTT. Its translation is CASSPITDTQYF.

The V gene is TRBV3-1 (or the pseudogene TRBV3-2), the J gene TRBJ1-2; no reliable D call. CDR1 and CDR2 from the germline V gene are LGHDT and YNNKEL (reference sequence). This CDR3 region has 13 residues. V lost 4 bases to trimming and J lost 7 bases, with 13 bases between them. The CDR3 sequence is CASSRTQAGGYTF. In DNA, the CDR3 is TGTGCCAGCAGCCGAACCCAAGCCGGTGGCTACACCTTC.

V is TRBV3-1 (or the pseudogene TRBV3-2) and J is TRBJ2-2, with a possible D match to TRBD2 (6 bases). The V end lost 8 bases, the J end lost 4 bases, and 17 bases lay between the germline ends. The CDR3 extends over 15 amino acids. Germline loops: CDR1 LGHDT, CDR2 YNNKEL (reference sequence). CDR3 residues: CASRTGTLLTGELFF. The CDR3 DNA reads as TGTGCCAGCCGGACCGGGACTCTGCTCACCGGGGAGCTGTTTTTT.

The rearrangement joins TRBV9 to TRBJ2-1; perhaps TRBD2 as D (5 bases). The CDR3 contains 11 residues. In germline, CDR1 is SGDLS, CDR2 YYNGEE. Trimming shortened V by 2 bases and J by 9 bases, and 6 bases separated the two germline ends. The CDR3 loop reads CASSVGVEQFF. The CDR3 DNA is TGTGCCAGCAGCGTCGGGGTTGAGCAGTTCTTC.

This clone appeared a single time. V gene TRBV5-1 combines with J gene TRBJ2-3; the match to TRBD2 covers 8 bases. The V and J ends lost 0 bases and 3 bases, in that order; junction bases with no gene match: 3. This CDR3 region has 15 residues. Per the germline V gene, CDR1 is SGHRS and CDR2 is YFSETQ. The CDR3 DNA reads as TGCGCCAGCAGCTTGGAAGCGGGAGAGACAGATACGCAGTATTTT. This translates into CASSLEAGETDTQYF. Full variable domain (rest looked up from reference TRBV5-1 and TRBJ2-3): KAGVTQTPRYLIKTRGQQVTLSCSPISGHRSVSWYQQTPGQGLQFLFEYFSETQRNKGNFPGRFSGRQFSNSRSEMNVSTLELGDSALYLCASSLEAGETDTQYFGPGTRLTVL.

The chain is built from TRBV27 and TRBJ1-6; D unclear. Germline values: CDR1 MNHEY, CDR2 SMNVEV (reference sequence). CDR3 length: 12 residues. Trimming took 3 bases from V and 9 from J, leaving 6 bases between them. The CDR3 sequence is CASSFHGSPLHF. The CDR3 DNA reads as TGTGCCAGCAGTTTCCACGGTTCACCCCTCCACTTT.

This clone came up a few times. The chain is built from TRBV13 and TRBJ1-6; D might be TRBD1 (5 bases). V dropped 0 bases and J dropped 3 bases, with 21 bases sitting between them. Germline V CDR1 and CDR2: PRHDT, FYEKMQ (reference sequence). This CDR3 has 20 residues. The CDR3 sequence is CASSLGRGGRVDFYNSPLHF. In DNA, the CDR3 is TGTGCCAGCAGCTTAGGCCGAGGTGGCAGGGTCGATTTCTATAATTCACCCCTCCACTTT.

The V call is TRBV15, the J call TRBJ2-1, with D possibly matching TRBD2 (5 bases). Trimming cost V 0 bases and J 15 bases, with 15 bases left between them. This CDR3 is built from 13 residues. The V gene's germline CDR1 is LNHNV and CDR2 YYDKDF (reference sequence). CDR3 in DNA: TGTGCCACCAGCAGAGATAGGGTGAGGGATCCGTTCTTC. Translation: CATSRDRVRDPFF. The full variable domain, in which reference TRBV15 and TRBJ2-1 provide the parts outside the CDR3, is DAMVIQNPRYQVTQFGKPVTLSCSQTLNHNVMYWYQQKSSQAPKLLFHYYDKDFNNEADTPDNFQSRRPNTSFCFLDIRSPGLGDTAMYLCATSRDRVRDPFFGPGTRLTVL.

The V call is TRBV28, the J call TRBJ1-4, with D maybe TRBD1 (5 bases). Germline CDR1 MDHEN, CDR2 SYDVKM. This CDR3 region has 11 residues. Trimming stripped 10 bases from V and 5 bases from J, with 8 bases between. The CDR3 nucleotides read TGTGCCATAACAGGAAATGAAAAACTGTTTTTT. Translated: CAITGNEKLFF.

This sequence joins TRBV12-3 or TRBV12-4 and TRBJ2-7, with D possibly matching TRBD2 (5 bases). This CDR3 is built from 12 residues. The ends were cut back, 5 bases at V and 3 bases at J, with 8 bases in the middle. For the CDR3, the DNA is TGTGCCAGCAGTCGGACTGGCTACGAGCAGTACTTC. It encodes CASSRTGYEQYF.

The genes are TRBV7-9 and TRBJ1-5, with TRBD1 identical over 8 bases. The germline gives CDR1 SEHNR, CDR2 FQNEAQ (reference sequence). The CDR3 has 18 residues. V was pared by 6 bases and J by 1 base, with 14 bases of the junction left unmatched. The CDR3 sequence: CASSYDVRGRGSNQPQHF. The CDR3, as DNA: TGTGCCAGCAGTTATGATGTCAGGGGGCGGGGGAGCAATCAGCCCCAGCATTTT.

The chain couples TRBV28 to TRBJ1-4; possibly TRBD1 for D (6 bases). Germline loops: CDR1 MDHEN, CDR2 SYDVKM. The CDR3 totals 13 residues. Trimming pared 6 bases from V and 11 bases from J, leaving 16 bases between. The CDR3 nucleotides are TGTGCCAGCAGGCTCAGGGGTGGGGTGAAACTGTTTTTT. It is translated as CASRLRGGVKLFF.

In this sample, this clone turned up a few times. This chain uses TRBV6-1 with TRBJ1-5; 10 bases are shared with TRBD1. Germline CDR1 is MNHNS and CDR2 is SASEGT. The CDR3 totals 16 residues. V gave up 3 bases and J gave up 1 base; unmatched junction bases: 3. CDR3 in DNA: TGTGCCAGCAGTGACCTGGACAGGGGGAGCAATCAGCCCCAGCATTTT. Translation: CASSDLDRGSNQPQHF.

The rearrangement joins TRBV19 to TRBJ2-2, with D perhaps TRBD1 (6 bases). CDR1 LNHDA and CDR2 SQIVND come from the germline V gene (reference sequence). CDR3 length: 16 amino acids. Trimming pared 5 bases from V and 6 bases from J, leaving 19 bases between. The CDR3 DNA follows: TGTGCCAGTAGTCTTGGTCGGGGAAGGGGGTCCGGGGAGCTGTTTTTT. Residues: CASSLGRGRGSGELFF. Full variable domain (outside the CDR3, taken from reference TRBV19 and TRBJ2-2): DGGITQSPKYLFRKEGQNVTLSCEQNLNHDAMYWYRQDPGQGLRLIYYSQIVNDFQKGDIAEGYSVSREKKESFPLTVTSAQKNPTAFYLCASSLGRGRGSGELFFGEGSRLTVL.

The chain is built from TRBV27 and TRBJ1-6; 7 bases map to TRBD1. The CDR3 sequence is 12 residues long. In germline, CDR1 is MNHEY, CDR2 SMNVEV (reference sequence). V lost 3 bases and J lost 10; bases outside the gene matches: 0. CDR3 DNA sequence: TGTGCCAGCAGTTTCAGGGGGTCACCCCTCCACTTT. Protein: CASSFRGSPLHF.

The genes are TRBV20-1 and TRBJ2-7; no reliable D call. Trimming stripped 3 bases from V and 5 bases from J, with 8 bases between. Per the germline V gene, CDR1 is DFQATT and CDR2 is SNEGSKA (reference sequence). The CDR3 runs to 11 residues. CDR3 coding DNA: TGCAGTGCTAGTAAGCTAGACGAGCAGTACTTC. Its protein product is CSASKLDEQYF.

The rearrangement links TRBV5-1 to TRBJ2-5; weak D call: TRBD1 (7 bases). Germline loops: CDR1 SGHRS, CDR2 YFSETQ. The CDR3 totals 14 residues. V was trimmed by 2 bases and J by 8 bases, leaving 16 bases between them. Here the CDR3 DNA reads TGCGCCAGCAGCTTAGGACAGCAGGGGGGAACCCAGTACTTC. This sequence encodes CASSLGQQGGTQYF.

The chain recombines TRBV3-1 (or the pseudogene TRBV3-2) with TRBJ1-3; D uncertain. CDR1 and CDR2 from the germline V gene are LGHDT and YNNKEL (reference sequence). The CDR3 consists of 14 residues. Trimming shortened V by 0 bases and J by 8 bases, and 11 bases separated the two germline ends. CDR3 region: CASSQDRVRDTIYF. In nucleotides, the CDR3 is TGTGCCAGCAGCCAAGATCGTGTGCGAGACACCATATATTTT.

This clone was picked up a small number of times. This chain connects TRBV7-2 to TRBJ1-2; D is perhaps TRBD1 (5 bases). Trimming shortened V by 1 base and J by 8 bases, and 17 bases separated the two germline ends. The CDR3 spans 15 residues. Germline V CDR1 and CDR2: SGHTA, FQGNSA. The CDR3 loop reads CASSLEPGAGEGYTF. The CDR3 DNA is TGTGCCAGCAGCTTAGAGCCTGGGGCGGGGGAAGGCTACACCTTC.

The CDR3: CASSLAPRTSGDNEQFF. As DNA, the CDR3 is TGCGCCAGCAGCTTGGCCCCAAGGACTAGCGGGGACAATGAGCAGTTCTTC. The V call is TRBV5-1, the J call TRBJ2-1; TRBD2 matches 12 bases. The V and J ends lost 0 bases and 5 bases, in that order; junction bases with no gene match: 6. This CDR3 is built from 17 residues. The V gene's germline CDR1 is SGHRS and CDR2 YFSETQ.

This chain links TRBV5-5 with TRBJ2-3; D is ambiguous. Trimming cost V 1 base and J 0 bases, with 15 bases left between them. Germline values: CDR1 SGHKS, CDR2 YYEKEE (reference sequence). CDR3 length: 17 residues. The CDR3 nucleotides are TGTGCCAGCAGCTTGTTCGGCGGTCGTGCTAGCACAGATACGCAGTATTTT. Translated, it gives CASSLFGGRASTDTQYF.